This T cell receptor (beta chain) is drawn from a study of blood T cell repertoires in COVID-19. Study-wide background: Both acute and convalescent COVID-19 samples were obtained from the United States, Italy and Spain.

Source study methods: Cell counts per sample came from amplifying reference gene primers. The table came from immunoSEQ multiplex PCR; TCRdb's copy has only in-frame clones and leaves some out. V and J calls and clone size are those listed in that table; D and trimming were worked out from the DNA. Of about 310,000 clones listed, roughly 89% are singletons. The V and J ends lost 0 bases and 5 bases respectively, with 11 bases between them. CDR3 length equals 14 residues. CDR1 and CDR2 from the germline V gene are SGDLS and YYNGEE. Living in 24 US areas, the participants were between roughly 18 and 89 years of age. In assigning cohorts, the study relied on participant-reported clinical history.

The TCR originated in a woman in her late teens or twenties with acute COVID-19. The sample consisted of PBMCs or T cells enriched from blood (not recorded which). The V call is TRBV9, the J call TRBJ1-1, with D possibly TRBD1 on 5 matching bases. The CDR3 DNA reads TGTGCCAGCAGCGTAGCACAGGAAGGGACTGAAGCTTTCTTT. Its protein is CASSVAQEGTEAFF.